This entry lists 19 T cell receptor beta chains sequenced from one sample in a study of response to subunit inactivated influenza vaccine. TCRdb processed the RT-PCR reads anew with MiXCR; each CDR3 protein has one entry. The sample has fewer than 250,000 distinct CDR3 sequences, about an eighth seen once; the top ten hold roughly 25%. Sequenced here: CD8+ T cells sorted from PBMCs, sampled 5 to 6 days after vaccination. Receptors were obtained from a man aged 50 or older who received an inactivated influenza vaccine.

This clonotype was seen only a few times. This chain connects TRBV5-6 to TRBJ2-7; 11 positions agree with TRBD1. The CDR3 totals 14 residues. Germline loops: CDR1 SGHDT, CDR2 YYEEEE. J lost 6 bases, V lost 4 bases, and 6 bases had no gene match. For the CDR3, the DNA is TGTGCCAGCAGCCAGGACAGGGGGCTGGGCGAGCAGTACTTC. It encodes CASSQDRGLGEQYF.

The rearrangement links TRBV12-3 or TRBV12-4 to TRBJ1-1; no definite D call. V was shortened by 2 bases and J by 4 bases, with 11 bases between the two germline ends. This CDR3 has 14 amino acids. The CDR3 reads CASSLSPGSTEAFF. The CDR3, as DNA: TGTGCCAGCAGTTTAAGTCCGGGGAGCACTGAAGCTTTCTTT.

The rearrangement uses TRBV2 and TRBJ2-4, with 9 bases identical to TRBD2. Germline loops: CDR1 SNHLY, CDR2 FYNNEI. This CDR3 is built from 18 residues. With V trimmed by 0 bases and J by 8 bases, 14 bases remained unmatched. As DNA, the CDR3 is TGTGCCAGCAGTGAAGCGCTTTGGTCCGGGACTAGCAAGGACATTCAGTACTTC. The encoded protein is CASSEALWSGTSKDIQYF. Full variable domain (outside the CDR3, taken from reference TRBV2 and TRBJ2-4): EPEVTQTPSHQVTQMGQEVILRCVPISNHLYFYWYRQILGQKVEFLVSFYNNEISEKSEIFDDQFSVERPDGSNFTLKIRSTKLEDSAMYFCASSEALWSGTSKDIQYFGAGTRLSVL.

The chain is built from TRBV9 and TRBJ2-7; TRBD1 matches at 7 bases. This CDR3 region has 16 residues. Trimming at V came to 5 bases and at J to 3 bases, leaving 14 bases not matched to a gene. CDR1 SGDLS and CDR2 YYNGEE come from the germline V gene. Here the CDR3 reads CASSPPSGTEIYEQYF. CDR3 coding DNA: TGTGCCAGCAGTCCCCCATCCGGGACAGAGATCTACGAGCAGTACTTC.

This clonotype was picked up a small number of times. The DNA of the CDR3 is TGTGCCAGCAGCTTGGCCCCGGGGAACACTGAAGCTTTCTTT. It codes for CASSLAPGNTEAFF. V usage is TRBV5-5 and J usage is TRBJ1-1; D gene uncertain. This CDR3 comprises 14 residues. Trimming stripped 0 bases from V and 1 base from J, with 7 bases between. The germline gives CDR1 SGHKS, CDR2 YYEKEE (reference sequence).

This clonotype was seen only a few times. DNA for the CDR3: TGTGCCAGCAGCTTATTCCTTTGGGGTCAGTATGAGCAGTTCTTC. The encoded protein is CASSLFLWGQYEQFF. V usage is TRBV7-9 and J usage is TRBJ2-1; D not resolved. The V end lost 2 bases, the J end lost 8 bases, and 16 bases lay between the germline ends. Per germline, CDR1 SEHNR and CDR2 FQNEAQ (reference sequence). The CDR3 consists of 15 residues.

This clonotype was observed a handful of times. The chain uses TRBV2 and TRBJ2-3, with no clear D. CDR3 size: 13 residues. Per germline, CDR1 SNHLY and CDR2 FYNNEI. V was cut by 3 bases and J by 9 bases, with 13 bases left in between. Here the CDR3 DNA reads TGTGCCAGCAGTGATGGCCTCCCTGACACGCAGTATTTT. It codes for CASSDGLPDTQYF. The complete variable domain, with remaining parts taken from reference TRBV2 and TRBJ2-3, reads EPEVTQTPSHQVTQMGQEVILRCVPISNHLYFYWYRQILGQKVEFLVSFYNNEISEKSEIFDDQFSVERPDGSNFTLKIRSTKLEDSAMYFCASSDGLPDTQYFGPGTRLTVL.

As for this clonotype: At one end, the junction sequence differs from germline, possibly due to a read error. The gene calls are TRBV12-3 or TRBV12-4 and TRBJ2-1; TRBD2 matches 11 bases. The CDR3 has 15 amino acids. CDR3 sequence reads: CASSIAGGLRNEQFF. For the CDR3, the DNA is TGTGCCAGCAGTATAGCGGGGGGGTTAAGAAATGAGCAGTTCTTC.

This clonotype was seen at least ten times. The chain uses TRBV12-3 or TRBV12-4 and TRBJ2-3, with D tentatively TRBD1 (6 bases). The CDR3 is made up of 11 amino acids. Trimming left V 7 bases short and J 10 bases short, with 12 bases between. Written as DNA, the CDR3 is TGTGCCAGCATAATCGAGGGGGCGCAGTATTTT. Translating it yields CASIIEGAQYF.

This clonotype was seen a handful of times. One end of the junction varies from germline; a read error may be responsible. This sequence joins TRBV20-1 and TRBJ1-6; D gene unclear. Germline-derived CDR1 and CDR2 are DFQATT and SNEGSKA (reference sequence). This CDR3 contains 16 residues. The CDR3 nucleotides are TGCAGTGCTCGAGATGATATGACTGCTCTAAATTCACCCCTCCACTTT. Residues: CSARDDMTALNSPLHF.

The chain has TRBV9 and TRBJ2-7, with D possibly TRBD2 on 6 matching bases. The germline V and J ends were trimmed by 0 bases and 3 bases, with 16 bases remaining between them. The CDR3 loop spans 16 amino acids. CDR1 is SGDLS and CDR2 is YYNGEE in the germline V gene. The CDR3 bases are TGTGCCAGCAGCGTAGGTGCTAGCGCAAGCGTCTACGAGCAGTACTTC. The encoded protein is CASSVGASASVYEQYF.

Written as DNA, the CDR3 is TGCAGCGTTGACGCAGGACCCACTCCGGGGCGGGCCCCCTACGAGCAGTACTTC. It specifies CSVDAGPTPGRAPYEQYF. V usage is TRBV29-1 and J usage is TRBJ2-7; D tentatively reads TRBD1 or TRBD2 (5 bases each). V dropped 3 bases and J dropped 2 bases, with 26 bases sitting between them. CDR1 and CDR2 from the germline V gene are SQVTM and ANQGSEA. The CDR3 runs 18 residues.

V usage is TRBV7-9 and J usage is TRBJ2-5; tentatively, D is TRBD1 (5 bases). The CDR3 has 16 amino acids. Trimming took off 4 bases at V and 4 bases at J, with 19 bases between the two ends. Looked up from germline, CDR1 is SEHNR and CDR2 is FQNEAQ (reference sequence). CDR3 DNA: TGTGCCAGCAGCTCTGCCGGTGAAGGGGCAAGAGAGACCCAGTACTTC. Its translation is CASSSAGEGARETQYF.

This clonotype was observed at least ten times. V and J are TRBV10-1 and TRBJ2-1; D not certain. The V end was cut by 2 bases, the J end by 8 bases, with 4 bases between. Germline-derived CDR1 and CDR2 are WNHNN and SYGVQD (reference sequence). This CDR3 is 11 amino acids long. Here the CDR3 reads CASSEGDEQFF. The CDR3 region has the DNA TGCGCCAGCAGTGAGGGGGATGAGCAGTTCTTC.

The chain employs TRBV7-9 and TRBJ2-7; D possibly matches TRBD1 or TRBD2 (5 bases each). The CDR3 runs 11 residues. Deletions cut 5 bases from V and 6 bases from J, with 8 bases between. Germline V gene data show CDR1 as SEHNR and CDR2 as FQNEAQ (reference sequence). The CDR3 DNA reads TGTGCCAGCAGCCGAGGGGCCGAGCAGTACTTC. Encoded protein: CASSRGAEQYF.

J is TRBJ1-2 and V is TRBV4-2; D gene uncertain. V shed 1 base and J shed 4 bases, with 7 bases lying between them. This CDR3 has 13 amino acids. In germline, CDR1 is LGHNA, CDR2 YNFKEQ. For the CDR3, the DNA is TGTGCCAGCAGCCAAGTTTCGGGCTATGGCTACACCTTC. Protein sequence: CASSQVSGYGYTF.

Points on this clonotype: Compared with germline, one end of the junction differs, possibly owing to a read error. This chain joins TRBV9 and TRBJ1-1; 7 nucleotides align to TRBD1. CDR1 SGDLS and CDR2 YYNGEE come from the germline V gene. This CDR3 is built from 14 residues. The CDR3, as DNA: TGTGCCCGCAGCGTAGGGGACAGCCCCACTGAAGCTTTCTTT. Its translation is CARSVGDSPTEAFF.

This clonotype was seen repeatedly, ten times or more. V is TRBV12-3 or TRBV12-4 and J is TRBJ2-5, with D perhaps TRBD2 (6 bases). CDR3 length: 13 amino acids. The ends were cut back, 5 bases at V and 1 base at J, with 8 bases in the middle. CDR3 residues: CASSRRAQETQYF. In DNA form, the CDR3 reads TGTGCCAGCAGTCGGAGGGCCCAAGAGACCCAGTACTTC.

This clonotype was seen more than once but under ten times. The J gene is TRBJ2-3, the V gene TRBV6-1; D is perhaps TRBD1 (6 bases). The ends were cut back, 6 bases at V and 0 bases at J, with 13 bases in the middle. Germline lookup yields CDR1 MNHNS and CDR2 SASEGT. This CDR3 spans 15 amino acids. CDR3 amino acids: CASSPGTPSTDTQYF. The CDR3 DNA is TGTGCCAGCAGCCCCGGGACACCGAGCACAGATACGCAGTATTTT.